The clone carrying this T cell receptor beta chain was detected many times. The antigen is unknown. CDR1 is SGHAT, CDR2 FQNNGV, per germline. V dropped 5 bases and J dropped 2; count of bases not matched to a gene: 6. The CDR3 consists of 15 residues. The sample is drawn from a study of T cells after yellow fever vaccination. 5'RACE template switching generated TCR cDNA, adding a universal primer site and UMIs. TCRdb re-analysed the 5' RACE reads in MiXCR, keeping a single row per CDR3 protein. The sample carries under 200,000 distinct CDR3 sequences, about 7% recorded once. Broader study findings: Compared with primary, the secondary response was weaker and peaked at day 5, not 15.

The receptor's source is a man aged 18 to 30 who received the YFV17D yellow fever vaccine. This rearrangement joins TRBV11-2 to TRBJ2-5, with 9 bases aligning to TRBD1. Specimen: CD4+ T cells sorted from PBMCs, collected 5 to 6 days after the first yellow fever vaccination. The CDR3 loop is CASSDPGTGQETQYF. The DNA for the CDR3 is TGTGCCAGCAGCGATCCCGGGACAGGGCAAGAGACCCAGTACTTC.